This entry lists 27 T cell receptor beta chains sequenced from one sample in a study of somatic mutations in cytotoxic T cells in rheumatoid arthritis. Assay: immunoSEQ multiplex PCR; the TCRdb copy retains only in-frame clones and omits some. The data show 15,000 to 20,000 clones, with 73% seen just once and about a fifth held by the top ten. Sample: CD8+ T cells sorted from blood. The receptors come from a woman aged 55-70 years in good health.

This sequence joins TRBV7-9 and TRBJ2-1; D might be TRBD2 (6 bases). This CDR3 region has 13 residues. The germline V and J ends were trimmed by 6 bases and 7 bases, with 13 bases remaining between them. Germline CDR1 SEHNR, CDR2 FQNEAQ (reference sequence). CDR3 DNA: TGTGCCAGCAGGTCCGAGGGGAGGAATGAGCAGTTCTTC. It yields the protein CASRSEGRNEQFF.

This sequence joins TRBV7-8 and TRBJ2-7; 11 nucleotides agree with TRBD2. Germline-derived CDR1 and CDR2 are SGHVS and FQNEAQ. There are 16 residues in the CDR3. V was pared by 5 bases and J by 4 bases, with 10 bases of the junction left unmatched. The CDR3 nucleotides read TGTGCCAGCAGCGCTGGACTAGCGGGTGAGAGTTACGAGCAGTACTTC. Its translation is CASSAGLAGESYEQYF.

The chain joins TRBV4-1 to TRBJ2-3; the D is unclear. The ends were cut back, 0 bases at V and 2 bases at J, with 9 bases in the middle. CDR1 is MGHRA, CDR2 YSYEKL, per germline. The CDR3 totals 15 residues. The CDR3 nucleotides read TGCGCCAGCAGCCAAGAAGGGTGGACCACAGATACGCAGTATTTT. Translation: CASSQEGWTTDTQYF.

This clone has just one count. CDR3 DNA: TGCGCCAGCAGCGAGATGGGAGGCACAGATACGCAGTATTTT. This translates into CASSEMGGTDTQYF. J is TRBJ2-3 and V is TRBV5-1, with D maybe TRBD2 (5 bases). The CDR3 runs 14 residues. Germline V gene data show CDR1 as SGHRS and CDR2 as YFSETQ. Trimming took off 4 bases at V and 1 base at J, with 10 bases between the two ends.

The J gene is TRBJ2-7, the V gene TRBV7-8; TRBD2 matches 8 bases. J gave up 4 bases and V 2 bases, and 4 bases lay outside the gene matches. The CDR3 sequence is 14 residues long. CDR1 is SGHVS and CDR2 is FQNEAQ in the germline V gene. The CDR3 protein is CASSLRGGQYEQYF. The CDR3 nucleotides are TGTGCCAGCAGCTTACGCGGGGGGCAATACGAGCAGTACTTC.

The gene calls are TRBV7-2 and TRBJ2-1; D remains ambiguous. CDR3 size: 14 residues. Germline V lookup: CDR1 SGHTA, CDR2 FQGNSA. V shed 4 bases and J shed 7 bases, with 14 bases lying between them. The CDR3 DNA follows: TGTGCCAGCAGCTCCGCCTCGCCAGCGAATGAGCAGTTCTTC. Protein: CASSSASPANEQFF.

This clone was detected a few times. In DNA form, the CDR3 reads TGCGCCAGCAGCCCCCATGGCGAGCGGAGCTCCTACGAGCAGTACTTC. It codes for CASSPHGERSSYEQYF. The chain links TRBV4-1 to TRBJ2-7; weak D call: TRBD2 (5 bases). Germline V lookup: CDR1 MGHRA, CDR2 YSYEKL. Deletions cut 4 bases from V and 0 bases from J, with 16 bases between. The CDR3 is 16 residues long.

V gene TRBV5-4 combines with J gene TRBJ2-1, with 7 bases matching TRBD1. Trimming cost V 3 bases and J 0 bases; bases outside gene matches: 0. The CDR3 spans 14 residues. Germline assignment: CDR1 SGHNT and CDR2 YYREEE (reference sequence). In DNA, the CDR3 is TGTGCCAGCAGCTACAGGGGCTCCTACAATGAGCAGTTCTTC. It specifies CASSYRGSYNEQFF. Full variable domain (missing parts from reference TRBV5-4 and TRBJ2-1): ETGVTQSPTHLIKTRGQQVTLRCSSQSGHNTVSWYQQALGQGPQFIFQYYREEENGRGNFPPRFSGLQFPNYSSELNVNALELDDSALYLCASSYRGSYNEQFFGPGTRLTVL.

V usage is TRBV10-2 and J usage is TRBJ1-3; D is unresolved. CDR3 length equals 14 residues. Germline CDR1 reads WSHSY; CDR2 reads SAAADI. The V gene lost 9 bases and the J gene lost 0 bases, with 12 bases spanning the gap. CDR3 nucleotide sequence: TGCGCCAGTAGCCTCTATGGCTCTGGAAACACCATATATTTT. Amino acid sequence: CASSLYGSGNTIYF.

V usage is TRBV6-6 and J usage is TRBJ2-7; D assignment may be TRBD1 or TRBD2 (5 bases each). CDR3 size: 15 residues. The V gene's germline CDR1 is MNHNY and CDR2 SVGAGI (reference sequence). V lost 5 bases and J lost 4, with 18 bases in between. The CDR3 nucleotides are TGTGCCAGCAGTGACGCCGGGACGGTAACTTACGAGCAGTACTTC. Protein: CASSDAGTVTYEQYF.

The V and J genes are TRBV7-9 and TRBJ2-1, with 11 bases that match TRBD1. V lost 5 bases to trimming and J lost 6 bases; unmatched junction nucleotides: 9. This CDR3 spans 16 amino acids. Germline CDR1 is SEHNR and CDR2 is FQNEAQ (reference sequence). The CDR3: CASSTEDRGRGNEQFF. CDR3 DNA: TGTGCCAGCAGCACAGAGGACAGGGGGCGAGGCAATGAGCAGTTCTTC.

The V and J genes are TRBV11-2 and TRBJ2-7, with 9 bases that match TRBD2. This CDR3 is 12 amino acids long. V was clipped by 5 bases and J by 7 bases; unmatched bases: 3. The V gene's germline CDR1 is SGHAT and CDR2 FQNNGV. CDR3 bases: TGTGCCAGCAGCGTAGCGGGGGATGAGCAGTACTTC. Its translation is CASSVAGDEQYF.

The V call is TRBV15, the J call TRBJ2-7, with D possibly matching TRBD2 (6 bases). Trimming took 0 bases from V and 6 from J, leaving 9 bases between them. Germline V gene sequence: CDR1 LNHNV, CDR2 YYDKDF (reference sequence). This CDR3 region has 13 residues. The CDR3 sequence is CATSRDGGIEQYF. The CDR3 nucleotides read TGTGCCACCAGCAGAGATGGGGGGATCGAGCAGTACTTC.

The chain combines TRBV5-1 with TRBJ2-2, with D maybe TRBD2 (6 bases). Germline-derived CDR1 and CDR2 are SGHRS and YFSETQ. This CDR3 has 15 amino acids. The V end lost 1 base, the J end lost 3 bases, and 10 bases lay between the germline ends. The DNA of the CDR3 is TGCGCCAGCAGCTTGCCCGGGGGAGACACCGGGGAGCTGTTTTTT. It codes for CASSLPGGDTGELFF.

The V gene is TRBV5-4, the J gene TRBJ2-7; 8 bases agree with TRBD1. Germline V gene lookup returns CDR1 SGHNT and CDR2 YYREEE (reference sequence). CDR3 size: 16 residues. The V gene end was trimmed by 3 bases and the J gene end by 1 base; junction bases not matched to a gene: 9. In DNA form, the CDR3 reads TGTGCCAGCAGCTCATTACAGACAGGGGCATCCTACGAGCAGTACTTC. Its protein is CASSSLQTGASYEQYF.

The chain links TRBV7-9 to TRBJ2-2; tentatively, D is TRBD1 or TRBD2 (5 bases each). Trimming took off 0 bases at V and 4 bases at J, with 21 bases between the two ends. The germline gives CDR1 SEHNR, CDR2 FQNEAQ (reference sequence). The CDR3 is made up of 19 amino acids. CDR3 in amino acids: CASSLAGGEDRGPTGELFF. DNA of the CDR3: TGTGCCAGCAGCTTAGCTGGAGGCGAGGACCGGGGCCCCACCGGGGAGCTGTTTTTT.

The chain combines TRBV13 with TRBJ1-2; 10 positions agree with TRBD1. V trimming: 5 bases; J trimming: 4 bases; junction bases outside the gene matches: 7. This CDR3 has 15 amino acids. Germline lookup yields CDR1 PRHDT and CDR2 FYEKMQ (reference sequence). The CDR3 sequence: CASSQGQGTFYGYTF. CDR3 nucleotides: TGTGCCAGCAGCCAGGGACAGGGGACCTTCTATGGCTACACCTTC.

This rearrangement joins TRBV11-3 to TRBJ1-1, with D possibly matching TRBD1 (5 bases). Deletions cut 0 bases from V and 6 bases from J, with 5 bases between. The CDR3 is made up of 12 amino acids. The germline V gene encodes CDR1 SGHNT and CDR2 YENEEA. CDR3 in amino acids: CASSLDRAEAFF. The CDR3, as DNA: TGTGCCAGCAGCTTAGACAGGGCTGAAGCTTTCTTT.

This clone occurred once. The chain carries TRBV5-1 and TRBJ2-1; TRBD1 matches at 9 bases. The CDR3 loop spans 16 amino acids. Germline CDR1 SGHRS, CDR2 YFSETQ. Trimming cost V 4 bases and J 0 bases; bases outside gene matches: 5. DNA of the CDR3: TGCGCCAGCAGCAGGACAGGGGAGAGCTCCTACAATGAGCAGTTCTTC. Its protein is CASSRTGESSYNEQFF.

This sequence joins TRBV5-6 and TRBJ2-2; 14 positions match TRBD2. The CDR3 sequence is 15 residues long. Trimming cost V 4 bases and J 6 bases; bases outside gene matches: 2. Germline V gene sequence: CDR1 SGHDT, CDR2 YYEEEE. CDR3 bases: TGTGCCAGCAGCCAGACTAGCGGGGGGGCCGGGGAGCTGTTTTTT. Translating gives CASSQTSGGAGELFF. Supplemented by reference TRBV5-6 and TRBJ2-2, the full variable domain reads DAGVTQSPTHLIKTRGQQVTLRCSPKSGHDTVSWYQQALGQGPQFIFQYYEEEERQRGNFPDRFSGHQFPNYSSELNVNALLLGDSALYLCASSQTSGGAGELFFGEGSRLTVL.

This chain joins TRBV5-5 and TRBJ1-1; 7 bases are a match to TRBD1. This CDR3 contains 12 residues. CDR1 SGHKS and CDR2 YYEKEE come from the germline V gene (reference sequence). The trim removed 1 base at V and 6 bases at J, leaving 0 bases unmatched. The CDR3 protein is CASSLTGAEAFF. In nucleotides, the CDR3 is TGTGCCAGCAGCTTGACAGGGGCTGAAGCTTTCTTT.

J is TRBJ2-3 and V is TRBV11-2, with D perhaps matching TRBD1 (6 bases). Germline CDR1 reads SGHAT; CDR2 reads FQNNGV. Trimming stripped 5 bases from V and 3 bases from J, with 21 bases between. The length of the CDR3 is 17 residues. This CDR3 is CASSTSRRDISTDTQYF. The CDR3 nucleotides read TGTGCCAGCAGCACATCCCGCCGGGACATAAGTACAGATACGCAGTATTTT.

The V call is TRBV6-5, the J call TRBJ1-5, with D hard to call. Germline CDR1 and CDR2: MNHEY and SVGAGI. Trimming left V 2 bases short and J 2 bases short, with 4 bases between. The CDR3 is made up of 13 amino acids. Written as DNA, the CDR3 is TGTGCCAGCAGTTACGCAGGCAATCAGCCCCAGCATTTT. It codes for CASSYAGNQPQHF.

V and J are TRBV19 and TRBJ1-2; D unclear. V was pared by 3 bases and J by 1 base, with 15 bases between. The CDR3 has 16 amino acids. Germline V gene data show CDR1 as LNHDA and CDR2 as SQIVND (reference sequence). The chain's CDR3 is CASSISPSGDNYGYTF. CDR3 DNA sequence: TGTGCCAGTAGTATCTCTCCCTCTGGAGATAACTATGGCTACACCTTC.

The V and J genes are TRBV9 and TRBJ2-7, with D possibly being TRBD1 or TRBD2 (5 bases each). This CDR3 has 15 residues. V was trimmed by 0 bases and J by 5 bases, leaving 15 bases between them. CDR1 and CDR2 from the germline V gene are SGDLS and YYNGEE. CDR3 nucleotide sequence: TGTGCCAGCAGCGTAGCCGTGGGGGATTGGAACGAGCAGTACTTC. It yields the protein CASSVAVGDWNEQYF.

CDR3 sequence reads: CASGLPILGETQYF. CDR3 sequence (DNA): TGTGCTAGTGGTTTGCCTATCCTGGGTGAGACCCAGTACTTC. The genes are TRBV12-5 and TRBJ2-5, with unresolved D. CDR3 length equals 14 residues. In germline, CDR1 is LGHNT, CDR2 FRNRAP. Trimming pared 2 bases from V and 5 bases from J, leaving 12 bases between.

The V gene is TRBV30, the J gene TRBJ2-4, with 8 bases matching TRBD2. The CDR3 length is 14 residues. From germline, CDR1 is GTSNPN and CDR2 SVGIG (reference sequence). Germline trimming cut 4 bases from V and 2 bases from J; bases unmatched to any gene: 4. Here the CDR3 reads CAWTVAGTKNIQYF. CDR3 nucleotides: TGTGCCTGGACCGTAGCGGGAACCAAAAACATTCAGTACTTC.